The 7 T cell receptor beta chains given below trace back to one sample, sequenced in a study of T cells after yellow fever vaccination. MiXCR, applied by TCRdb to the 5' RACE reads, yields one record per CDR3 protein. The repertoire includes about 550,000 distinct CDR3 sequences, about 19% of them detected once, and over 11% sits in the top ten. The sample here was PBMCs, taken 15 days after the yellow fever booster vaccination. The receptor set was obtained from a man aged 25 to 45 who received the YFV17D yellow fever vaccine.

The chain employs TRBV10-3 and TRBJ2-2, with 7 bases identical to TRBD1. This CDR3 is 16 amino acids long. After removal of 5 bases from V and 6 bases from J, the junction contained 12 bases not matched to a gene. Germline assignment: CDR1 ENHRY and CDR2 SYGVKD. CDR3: CAISKSVTGQAGELFF. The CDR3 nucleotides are TGTGCCATCAGTAAATCCGTGACAGGGCAGGCCGGGGAGCTGTTTTTT.

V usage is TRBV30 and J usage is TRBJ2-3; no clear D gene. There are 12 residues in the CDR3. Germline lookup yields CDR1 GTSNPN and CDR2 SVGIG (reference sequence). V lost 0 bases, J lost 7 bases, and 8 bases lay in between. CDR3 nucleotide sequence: TGTGCCTGGAGTGTCGGCCTCTATACGCAGTATTTT. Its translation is CAWSVGLYTQYF.

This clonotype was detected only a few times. CDR3 coding DNA: TGTGCCAGCAGCCCCGGTACGCCCCCCTACGAGCAGTACTTC. Protein product: CASSPGTPPYEQYF. The V call is TRBV7-2, the J call TRBJ2-7; D gene uncertain. The V gene lost 5 bases and the J gene lost 2 bases, with 13 bases spanning the gap. Germline lookup yields CDR1 SGHTA and CDR2 FQGNSA. There are 14 residues in the CDR3.

Here the CDR3 reads CASSSRQVSGSYEQYF. The CDR3 DNA follows: TGTGCCAGCTCATCTAGACAGGTTAGCGGTTCCTACGAGCAGTACTTC. This sequence joins TRBV18 and TRBJ2-7, with D possibly called TRBD1 or TRBD2 (6 bases each). In germline, CDR1 is KGHSH, CDR2 LQKENI. This CDR3 contains 16 residues. Trimming shortened V by 5 bases and J by 1 base, and 18 bases separated the two germline ends. The variable domain in full, completed from reference TRBV18 and TRBJ2-7, reads NAGVMQNPRHLVRRRGQEARLRCSPMKGHSHVYWYRQLPEEGLKFMVYLQKENIIDESGMPKERFSAEFPKEGPSILRIQQVVRGDSAAYFCASSSRQVSGSYEQYFGPGTRLTVT.

Written as DNA, the CDR3 is TGTGCCAGCAGCCCAGGGGGGGCCGTAGATACGCAGTATTTT. It codes for CASSPGGAVDTQYF. The rearrangement links TRBV7-2 to TRBJ2-3, with D perhaps TRBD1 or TRBD2 (7 bases each). This CDR3 spans 14 amino acids. Trimming cost V 5 bases and J 5 bases, with 14 bases left between them. Germline CDR1 reads SGHTA; CDR2 reads FQGNSA. The whole variable domain, remainder taken from reference TRBV7-2 and TRBJ2-3, is GAGVSQSPSNKVTEKGKDVELRCDPISGHTALYWYRQSLGQGLEFLIYFQGNSAPDKSGLPSDRFSAERTGGSVSTLTIQRTQQEDSAVYLCASSPGGAVDTQYFGPGTRLTVL.

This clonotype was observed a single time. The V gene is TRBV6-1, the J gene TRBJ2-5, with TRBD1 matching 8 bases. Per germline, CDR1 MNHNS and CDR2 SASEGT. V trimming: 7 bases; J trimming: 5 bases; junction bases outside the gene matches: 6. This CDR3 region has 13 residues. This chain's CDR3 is CASKAGGAETQYF. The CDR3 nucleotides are TGTGCCAGCAAGGCAGGGGGCGCGGAGACCCAGTACTTC.

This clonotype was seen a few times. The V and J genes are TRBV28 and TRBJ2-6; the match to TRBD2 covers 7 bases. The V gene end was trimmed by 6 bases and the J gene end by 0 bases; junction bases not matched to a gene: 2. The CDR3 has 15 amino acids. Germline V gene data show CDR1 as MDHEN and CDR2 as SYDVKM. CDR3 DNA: TGTGCCAGCAGGGGGGGGAGCTCTGGGGCCAACGTCCTGACTTTC. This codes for CASRGGSSGANVLTF. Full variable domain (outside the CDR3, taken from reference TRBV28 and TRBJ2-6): DVKVTQSSRYLVKRTGEKVFLECVQDMDHENMFWYRQDPGLGLRLIYFSYDVKMKEKGDIPEGYSVSREKKERFSLILESASTNQTSMYLCASRGGSSGANVLTFGAGSRLTVL.